Detailed here is one T cell receptor beta chain. This clonotype appeared many times. Its target antigen remains unknown. Per-nucleotide qualities are absent, and no much larger clonotype sits a single base away. The data were obtained in a study of CD8 T cells in ankylosing spondylitis (TCRdb year 2017). Regarding the study in general: The study set out to find disease-linked TCR variants by profiling T cell receptor beta repertoires in ankylosing spondylitis patients and healthy donors. In total, the full study cohort was made up of over a hundred healthy donors and some 26 ankylosing spondylitis patients. Peripheral blood was sampled, and synovial fluid was also collected from ankylosing spondylitis patients.

Taken from the germline V gene, the CDR1 and CDR2 loops are SGHVS and FQNEAQ. The CDR3 sequence holds 12 residues, the cysteine and phenylalanine included. Just CDR3 DNA is preserved here, 36 bases in frame from base 1. V loses 1 base, J loses 8 bases, and the germline ends lie 8 bases apart. Study-wide findings and limitations: Some of the motif variants had been reported before in the synovial fluid and blood of reactive arthritis patients, a finding that suggests common disease-initiation mechanisms. The disease-linked clones had a CD8+ phenotype and were found at relatively low frequencies in peripheral blood. Blood from ankylosing spondylitis patients appeared to be characterized by a TCR beta motif made up of several highly homologous amino acid variants. Significant enrichment of the disease-linked clones was reported in matched synovial fluid samples from ankylosing spondylitis patients.

Sequencing relied on an Illumina HiSeq 2500. Quantitative 5'-RACE with molecular barcodes was the method used to prepare the TCR beta libraries. The published analysis was carried out like this. To identify disease-linked TCR variants, a new computational method was used, one built on a probabilistic model of VDJ rearrangement. Starting from the raw public reads, TCRdb applied fastp trimming at Q25, assembled clones with MiXCR and retained in-frame beta chains. Rows merge per CDR3 protein into single entries with the most common DNA and genes. The V and J calls were not made by the authors but by TCRdb's processing. Recorded for this sample are approximately 42,000 distinct CDR3 sequences; approximately 10% of them occurred a single time. Jointly, the top ten make up about 1.4% of the sample.

Sequenced material: blood, either unsorted or a sorted T cell fraction (not recorded which). The chain joins TRBV7-8 to TRBJ1-1; the D gene is not confidently resolved. This receptor was identified in a male donor with ankylosing spondylitis or in good health (not recorded which). The CDR3: CASSLEHSEAFF. The sequenced DNA is TGTGCCAGCAGCTTAGAACACTCGGAAGCTTTCTTT.